This T cell receptor (beta chain) was sequenced during a study of blood T cell repertoires in COVID-19. For the study at large: The analysed material was cDNA or gDNA that came from T cells, B-cell-depleted T cells, or PBMCs.

This CDR3 comprises 16 residues. CDR1 and CDR2 (germline): SGDLS, YYNGEE. The V and J ends lost 0 bases and 2 bases respectively, with 11 bases between them. Methods used by the authors: The authors estimated nucleated cell counts from reference gene primer amplification. Profiling relied on immunoSEQ multiplex PCR, and the TCRdb table lists in-frame clones only, not all of them. That table is the source of V, J and clone size, and D and trimming were worked out from the DNA. The sample includes over 200,000 clones, around 85% of them seen just once. This TCR was recovered from a woman of 80 years or more with acute or convalescent COVID-19. The chain couples TRBV9 to TRBJ1-4; D is unclear. The sequencing input was peripheral blood. The CDR3 sequence: CASSVGAGGTNEKLFF. CDR3 DNA sequence: TGTGCCAGCAGCGTAGGGGCCGGTGGGACTAATGAAAAACTGTTTTTT.